Sequencing of this TCR beta chain was carried out in a study of shared clonotypes between healthy human individuals. Overall study results and limits: Clonotypes shared by all four donors outscored non-shared clonotypes in generation probability.

A note on this clone: The antigen remains unidentified.

V lost 8 bases and J 3 bases, leaving 23 bases between the germline ends. CDR1 and CDR2 from the germline V gene are MNHEY and SMNVEV (reference sequence). This CDR3 is 17 amino acids long. The data were produced by immunoSEQ multiplex PCR, yet TCRdb's version contains in-frame clones alone and is incomplete. The sample has roughly 2.1 million clones, about 92% seen once. Naive CD8 cells lacked CD45RO and underwent positive selection for CCR7, leaving out terminally differentiated effector memory CD45RA+ cells. The sequenced sample was naive CD8+ T cells from PBMCs. The receptor was isolated from a man between 18 and 35 years old in good health. Some clones in this sample may be carry-over from other donors' samples. The rearrangement uses TRBV27 and TRBJ1-5, with a weak D call TRBD1 (6 bases). For the CDR3, the DNA is TGTGCCAGCGCCGATCGGGGGGCAGCCTACCTCAATCAGCCCCAGCATTTT. Amino acids: CASADRGAAYLNQPQHF.